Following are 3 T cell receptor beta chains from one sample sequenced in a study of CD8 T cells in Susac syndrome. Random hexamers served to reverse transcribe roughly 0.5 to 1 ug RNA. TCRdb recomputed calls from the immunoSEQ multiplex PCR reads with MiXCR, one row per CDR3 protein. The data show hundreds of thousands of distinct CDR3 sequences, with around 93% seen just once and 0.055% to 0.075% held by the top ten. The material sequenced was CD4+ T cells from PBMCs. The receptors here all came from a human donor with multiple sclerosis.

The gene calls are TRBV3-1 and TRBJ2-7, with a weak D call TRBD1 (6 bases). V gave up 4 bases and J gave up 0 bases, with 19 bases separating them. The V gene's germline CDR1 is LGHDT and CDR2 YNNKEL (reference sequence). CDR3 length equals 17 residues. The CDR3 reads CASSRSQLRGSSYEQYF. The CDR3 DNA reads TGTGCCAGCAGCCGTAGCCAGTTGAGGGGGAGCTCCTACGAGCAGTACTTC.

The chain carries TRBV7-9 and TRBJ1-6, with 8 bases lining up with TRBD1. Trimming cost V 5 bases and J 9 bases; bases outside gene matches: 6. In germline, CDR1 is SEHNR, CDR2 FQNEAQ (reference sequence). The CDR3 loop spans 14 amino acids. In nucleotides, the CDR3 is TGTGCCAGCAGCCTGACAGGGGTTAGTTCACCCCTCCACTTT. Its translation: CASSLTGVSSPLHF.

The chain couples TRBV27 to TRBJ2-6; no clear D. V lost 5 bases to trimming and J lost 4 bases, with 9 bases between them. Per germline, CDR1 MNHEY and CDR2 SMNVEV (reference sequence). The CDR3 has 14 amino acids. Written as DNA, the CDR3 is TGTGCCAGCAGTCTCACGAGGGGGGCCAACGTCCTGACTTTC. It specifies CASSLTRGANVLTF.